The entry below gives a single TCR beta chain sequence along with its context. The data were taken from a study of blood T cell repertoires in COVID-19. Study-wide background: Acute and convalescent COVID-19 specimens originated in the United States, Italy and Spain. Nucleic acid was either cDNA or gDNA, and it came from T cells, B-cell-depleted T cells, or PBMCs.

Method: immunoSEQ multiplex PCR; TCRdb's copy keeps in-frame clones and lacks some. The sample yields about 43,000 clones, around 83% seen once. Germline CDR1 SGDLS, CDR2 YYNGEE. V gave up 3 bases and J gave up 2 bases, with 13 bases separating them. The CDR3 totals 15 residues. This rearrangement joins TRBV9 to TRBJ2-3; TRBD1 might be the D (5 bases). Sequenced sample: peripheral blood. The receptor was derived from a woman aged 80 or over with acute or convalescent COVID-19. CDR3 sequence: CASSARQSFTDTQYF. The CDR3 coding sequence is TGTGCCAGCAGCGCCCGACAGTCCTTCACAGATACGCAGTATTTT.